The entry below gives a single T cell receptor beta chain sequence along with its context. Its target is not known. After autologous stem cell transplantation all patients relapsed, and prior brentuximab vedotin exposure differed between cohorts. This CDR3 spans 14 amino acids. After removal of 3 bases from V and 0 bases from J, the junction contained 2 bases not matched to a gene. Germline assignment: CDR1 SGHTA and CDR2 FQGNSA. This entry is derived from a study of PD-1 blockade in classical Hodgkin lymphoma. Study conclusions and caveats: Patients starting nivolumab under 1 year after ASCT were excluded. Patients who responded completely had about the same baseline diversity as newly diagnosed patients. What caused the repertoire differences, perhaps disease activity or prior therapy, remains undefined.

Here immunoSEQ multiplex PCR was the method, and the copy in TCRdb shows in-frame clones only, minus some. The table has tens of thousands of clones, under 75% seen once. The sequenced sample was peripheral blood mononuclear cells (PBMCs), obtained at baseline. This receptor was obtained from a human donor with classical Hodgkin lymphoma. The J gene is TRBJ2-7, the V gene TRBV7-2, with 7 bases matching TRBD2. Here the CDR3 DNA reads TGTGCCAGCAGCTTCGGGGGGACCTCCTACGAGCAGTACTTC. Its translation: CASSFGGTSYEQYF.